The 12 T cell receptor beta chains below were found in one sample sequenced in a study of beta chain features in type 1 diabetes. Expressed TCRB transcripts were sequenced because the isolated RNA had all been reverse transcribed beforehand. Clones were sequenced by immunoSEQ multiplex PCR, and TCRdb holds only the in-frame ones, with some missing. Seen here are about half a million clones, around 30% observed once, and the top ten hold around 0.065%. The sample comprised naive CD4+ T cells from blood. The origin of the receptors is a young man in good health.

Only a few counts were recorded for this clone. V and J are TRBV29-1 and TRBJ1-1; no clear D. Germline V gives CDR1 SQVTM, CDR2 ANQGSEA. V was cut by 7 bases and J by 2 bases, with 5 bases left in between. The length of the CDR3 is 10 residues. CDR3 sequence: CSALNTEAFF. The CDR3 DNA reads as TGCAGCGCGTTAAACACTGAAGCTTTCTTT.

In DNA form, the CDR3 reads TGTGCCATCAGTGAGTCGACGGCTAGCCGGTGGGATGAGCAGTTCTTC. Protein sequence: CAISESTASRWDEQFF. This chain links TRBV10-3 with TRBJ2-1, with a weak D call TRBD2 (5 bases). The CDR3 totals 16 residues. Germline V gives CDR1 ENHRY, CDR2 SYGVKD. Trimming took off 0 bases at V and 8 bases at J, with 17 bases between the two ends.

This clone was seen only a few times. The V and J genes are TRBV2 and TRBJ2-7; the D gene could be TRBD1 or TRBD2 (5 bases each). The CDR3 covers 16 residues. Germline values: CDR1 SNHLY, CDR2 FYNNEI. Trimming removed 1 base at V and 2 bases at J, with 15 bases between. For the CDR3, the DNA is TGTGCCAGCAGTGAAGTCCCTGGGCAGGGAGCCTACGAGCAGTACTTC. It is translated as CASSEVPGQGAYEQYF.

This clone came up a few times. The J gene is TRBJ2-7, the V gene TRBV28; TRBD1 agrees at 10 bases. Germline lookup yields CDR1 MDHEN and CDR2 SYDVKM. This CDR3 is built from 15 residues. Trimming cost V 5 bases and J 0 bases; bases outside gene matches: 4. This CDR3 reads CASSPWDRGSYEQYF. CDR3 DNA: TGTGCCAGCAGTCCATGGGACAGGGGCTCCTACGAGCAGTACTTC.

For this clone: Other DNA sequences in this specimen translate into the identical CDR3. This sequence joins TRBV29-1 and TRBJ2-3; no clear D. V was pared by 7 bases and J by 3 bases, with 11 bases between. The CDR3 loop spans 12 amino acids. From germline, CDR1 is SQVTM and CDR2 ANQGSEA. Here the CDR3 DNA reads TGCAGCGCCACGGACGGAACAGATACGCAGTATTTT. It specifies CSATDGTDTQYF.

There are a few counts of this clone. The chain is built from TRBV10-3 and TRBJ2-5; tentatively, D is TRBD1 or TRBD2 (5 bases each). CDR1 is ENHRY, CDR2 SYGVKD, per germline. The V and J ends lost 4 bases and 4 bases respectively, with 16 bases between them. CDR3 length equals 15 residues. The CDR3 sequence: CAISASGSQGETQYF. DNA for the CDR3: TGTGCCATCAGTGCTTCGGGGAGCCAGGGAGAGACCCAGTACTTC.

The rearrangement uses TRBV30 and TRBJ2-2, with 9 bases matching TRBD2. Germline-derived CDR1 and CDR2 are GTSNPN and SVGIG (reference sequence). CDR3 length: 15 residues. V lost 3 bases to trimming and J lost 2 bases; unmatched junction nucleotides: 4. DNA for the CDR3: TGTGCCTGGAGGACTAGCGGACTAAACACCGGGGAGCTGTTTTTT. Translated, it gives CAWRTSGLNTGELFF. Based on the CDR3 plus reference TRBV30 and TRBJ2-2, the full variable domain is SQTIHQWPATLVQPVGSPLSLECTVEGTSNPNLYWYRQAAGRGLQLLFYSVGIGQISSEVPQNLSASRPQDRQFILSSKKLLLSDSGFYLCAWRTSGLNTGELFFGEGSRLTVL.

This clone came up a few times. The gene calls are TRBV7-2 and TRBJ2-5; no definite D call. The CDR3 contains 13 residues. V dropped 4 bases and J dropped 5 bases, with 11 bases sitting between them. The V gene's germline CDR1 is SGHTA and CDR2 FQGNSA. CDR3 bases: TGTGCCAGCAGCTCAACCGGGCGGGAGACCCAGTACTTC. Protein product: CASSSTGRETQYF.

The genes are TRBV18 and TRBJ1-2; 10 bases map to TRBD1. Germline V gene sequence: CDR1 KGHSH, CDR2 LQKENI. Losses at the gene ends were 4 bases for V and 3 bases for J; bases not matched to a gene: 5. There are 15 residues in the CDR3. CDR3 coding DNA: TGTGCCAGCTCACATCCAGGACAGGGGGACTATGGCTACACCTTC. Translating it yields CASSHPGQGDYGYTF.

This clone occurred a few times. The chain links TRBV18 to TRBJ2-7; the D gene is possibly TRBD1 (5 bases). V was clipped by 3 bases and J by 6 bases, with 15 bases between them. This CDR3 is 14 amino acids long. Germline V CDR1 and CDR2: KGHSH, LQKENI. The CDR3 sequence is CASSPGSREGEQYF. CDR3 in DNA: TGTGCCAGCTCACCGGGGTCCAGGGAAGGCGAGCAGTACTTC. Filled out from reference TRBV18 and TRBJ2-7, the complete variable domain reads NAGVMQNPRHLVRRRGQEARLRCSPMKGHSHVYWYRQLPEEGLKFMVYLQKENIIDESGMPKERFSAEFPKEGPSILRIQQVVRGDSAAYFCASSPGSREGEQYFGPGTRLTVT.

For this clone: The same CDR3 is also encoded by other DNA sequences in this sample. The chain employs TRBV5-1 and TRBJ2-7, with D unresolved. Trimming shortened V by 0 bases and J by 3 bases, and 4 bases separated the two germline ends. Germline assignment: CDR1 SGHRS and CDR2 YFSETQ. The CDR3 spans 12 residues. CDR3 region: CASSLDLYEQYF. Here the CDR3 DNA reads TGCGCCAGCAGCTTGGACCTCTACGAGCAGTACTTC.

For this clone: The same CDR3 can be traced to other DNA sequences in this sample. The CDR3 DNA is TGCGCCAGCAGCTCACTAGCGGGAGGGGGCAATGAGCAGTTCTTC. It codes for CASSSLAGGGNEQFF. This chain uses TRBV5-1 with TRBJ2-1, with 13 nucleotides matching TRBD2. V was clipped by 3 bases and J by 6 bases; unmatched bases: 3. Germline-derived CDR1 and CDR2 are SGHRS and YFSETQ. CDR3 length: 15 residues.